This is a list of T cell receptor beta chains from one sample in a study of T cell responses to AZD1222 COVID-19 vaccine. TCRdb keeps only in-frame clones here, not all; method: immunoSEQ multiplex PCR. The data show tens of thousands of clones, about 88% seen once. The sample here was peripheral blood, taken 28 days after the second AZD1222 dose. These receptors all stem from an adult who received the AZD1222 COVID-19 vaccine. The CDR3 runs from the conserved cysteine through the conserved F or W. Each record gives: J gene, V gene, D gene, clone size, CDR3 protein, CDR3 DNA. D genes are given only for firm matches. Size is stated for part of the rows, as once, few or many counts, or as a class when the clone is expanded.

TRBJ1-1 TRBV25-1 . . CASSGLFRGMNTEAFF TGTGCCAGCAGTGGCCTCTTTCGGGGAATGAACACTGAAGCTTTCTTT
TRBJ1-1 TRBV7-2 . . CASSLADGFVGENTEAFF TGTGCCAGCAGCTTAGCTGACGGTTTTGTGGGAGAGAACACTGAAGCTTTCTTT
TRBJ1-2 TRBV19 . . CASSPTGQRLHYGYTF TGTGCCAGTAGTCCCACCGGGCAGCGCTTGCACTATGGCTACACCTTC
TRBJ2-5 TRBV5-1 TRBD2 once CASSDKTSGRDHQETQYF TGCGCCAGCAGCGATAAAACTAGCGGGAGGGACCACCAAGAGACCCAGTACTTC
TRBJ1-2 TRBV11-3 . . CASSLKGSKHGTRGYTF TGTGCCAGCAGCTTAAAGGGCTCCAAACACGGTACGCGTGGCTACACCTTC
TRBJ2-7 TRBV27 . . CASSGGGGGVTYEQYF TGTGCCAGCAGTGGAGGGGGGGGAGGCGTCACCTACGAGCAGTACTTC
TRBJ1-4 TRBV7-2 . . CASSLGFGDEKLFF TGTGCCAGCAGCTTAGGGTTTGGGGATGAAAAACTGTTTTTT
TRBJ1-3 TRBV7-2 TRBD1 . CASSPPTGAGNTIYF TGTGCCAGCAGCCCCCCCACAGGGGCTGGAAACACCATATATTTT
TRBJ2-7 TRBV10-3 TRBD2 once CAARETPRLNEQYF TGTGCCGCGCGGGAGACACCCCGATTAAACGAGCAGTACTTC
TRBJ1-1 TRBV5-3 . . CARSFLGGGNTEAFF TGTGCCAGAAGCTTCCTAGGGGGTGGGAACACTGAAGCTTTCTTT
TRBJ2-7 TRBV28 TRBD2 . CAAAGTGRGEQYF TGTGCCGCAGCGGGGACGGGTAGAGGAGAGCAGTACTTC
TRBJ1-2 TRBV5-1 TRBD1 . CASSLAGGTVLYGYTF TGCGCCAGCAGCTTGGCCGGAGGGACAGTCTTGTATGGCTACACCTTC
TRBJ2-7 TRBV5-1 TRBD2 . CASTGLDSYEQYF TGCGCCAGCACTGGACTAGATTCCTACGAGCAGTACTTC
TRBJ2-7 TRBV5-1 . . CASSWGEGGLYEQYF TGCGCCAGCAGCTGGGGCGAGGGAGGATTATACGAGCAGTACTTC
TRBJ2-4 TRBV5-4 . . CASSLAGDGKNIQYF TGTGCCAGCAGCTTGGCCGGAGACGGCAAAAACATTCAGTACTTC
TRBJ2-6 TRBV28 TRBD2 . CASRKKTSGRSPGANVLTF TGTGCCAGCAGGAAGAAGACTAGCGGGAGGTCTCCTGGGGCCAACGTCCTGACTTTC
TRBJ1-5 TRBV4-1 . . CASSQVTGHPNQPQHF TGCGCCAGCAGCCAAGTGACGGGACACCCGAATCAGCCCCAGCATTTT